The clone carrying this T cell receptor beta chain showed up just a few times. From germline, CDR1 is SGHTA and CDR2 FQGTGA. CDR3 length: 16 residues. V was clipped by 0 bases and J by 3 bases; unmatched bases: 4. Under the authors' procedure: It was from reference gene primer amplification that nucleated cell counts were estimated. The table came from immunoSEQ multiplex PCR; TCRdb's copy has only in-frame clones and leaves some out. V, J and clone size were drawn from that table, and D and trimming were deduced from the DNA. The repertoire holds some 240,000 clones, with 84% as singletons. The data stem from a study of blood T cell repertoires in COVID-19. For the study at large: Donors in the United States, Italy and Spain gave samples during acute or convalescent COVID-19. The analysed material was cDNA or gDNA that came from T cells, B-cell-depleted T cells, or PBMCs.

The TCR comes from a woman aged 40 to 55 who had recovered from COVID-19. Sample: peripheral blood. This sequence joins TRBV7-3 and TRBJ2-1; TRBD1 matches at 8 bases. Written as DNA, the CDR3 is TGTGCCAGCAGCTTAACCCAGGGGGCCGGCTACAATGAGCAGTTCTTC. It codes for CASSLTQGAGYNEQFF.